This TCR beta chain was identified during a study of cytomegalovirus exposure and HLA in healthy donors (dated by TCRdb to about 2017). With respect to the entire study: In an earlier analysis of roughly 590 of the donors, 250 to 300 Gb of sequence data and 90 million to 120 million unique TCR beta sequences from 180 million or so T cells were reported. Approximately 310 gigabases of sequencing data and around 87 million unique TCR sequences were included in an early release covering 500 to 750 HLA-typed donors. Of the 398 genotyped donors, more than 75% were placed in the genetic ancestry cluster associated with self-reported Caucasian donors. The study aimed to test whether cataloging public T cell receptors could reveal signatures of past pathogen exposure. Using immunosequencing, the study profiled T cell repertoires from about 620 subjects and related those repertoires to cytomegalovirus serostatus. Besides the first cohort of more than 650 subjects, a separate validation cohort made up of 95 to 150 different subjects was used. To predict cytomegalovirus infection status, the study combined high-throughput TCR immunosequencing, statistical association of individual TCRs with disease status, and machine learning. A later analysis re-analyzed previously published TCR beta repertoires from 650 to 800 donors and added high-resolution HLA genotyping to study TCR occurrence patterns. The later analysis used no new phenotypic data to find candidate immune exposures, relying instead on TCR beta sequences and their occurrence across donors. An earlier analysis of 587 of the donors used high-throughput TCR beta sequencing to judge whether each TCR beta V gene segment behaved as functional or pseudogenic. Alongside the repertoire data, information on donor age, sex, ethnicity and CMV serostatus was compiled. Genome-wide SNP genotypes for about 65% of the 666 donors were used in a later genetic analysis, which treated that subset as a discovery cohort. All discovery cohort repertoires had been generated using a single sequencing platform. HLA typing covered class I and class II loci at four-digit resolution. Typing coverage varied by locus: roughly 629-640 donors for A, B, C, DRB1 and DQB1; under 550 for DQA1; more than 600 for DPA1; fewer than 480 for DPB1. Roughly 5 DR-DQ haplotypes were treated as single units for association and clustering because of strong linkage in the cohort. Among over 350 genotyped donors of the cohort, an average of about 240,000 unique TCR beta nucleotide sequences were sequenced per donor, around 20% of them non-productive. What the work shows at the level of the full study, not this receptor alone: A later genetic analysis reported fewer N-insertions in productive TCRs among donors in an Asian-associated ancestry cluster than the roughly 700-donor mean. Across donors, most TCR sequences were observed very rarely, whereas some public TCRs were present in many individuals. Specific HLA alleles were associated with 15,000 to 20,000 TCR beta sequences at a false discovery rate of 0.05 in a later analysis. HLA typing was unavailable for some donors at each locus, so association tests used only the typed subset. Presence/absence analyses assumed roughly uniform sequencing depth across donors, an assumption that may not hold. Linkage disequilibrium might explain the correlated functional status among segregating V segments, but an unknown experimental factor could not be excluded. A total of roughly 160 TCR beta chains were listed by the study as associated with cytomegalovirus. In an earlier analysis of about 550 of the donors, most TCR beta V segments were observed in productive rearrangements about 87% or about 30% of the time, broadly matching IMGT annotations. A further reported finding was that TCR beta sequences accurately predicted the HLA-A and HLA-B alleles for most subjects in the first cohort. It was suggested by the authors that the approach could potentially be generalized to other disease states and immunological phenotypes. Strong co-occurrence of HLA alleles, especially DR and DQ, made assigning TCR associations to individual alleles difficult. The classifier was reported to diagnose cytomegalovirus status with high specificity and sensitivity in both the original cohort and the validation cohort. Because counts were too low, around 17 rarely observed V segments, including chromosome 9 orphons, were left out of the earlier analysis of about 620 of the donors. Because the 87-base-pair reads could not distinguish some IMGT-functional V segments, including TRBV6-2 and TRBV6-3, those segments were excluded. According to a later analysis, most CMV-associated TCR beta chains appeared to be HLA-restricted, and the HLA associations seemed to be driven largely by CMV exposure. The sequencing pipeline was judged likely to have produced a cluster of highly shared sequence variants as a technical artifact. This cohort had only TCR beta chains sequenced, and the lack of alpha or paired-chain data limited which features could be detected. A later analysis found that HLA-associated TCR beta chains were more clonally expanded and had lower generation probabilities than equally common non-associated chains. Immune exposure information for the cohort was limited to CMV serostatus. According to a later analysis, parvovirus B19, influenza, CMV and Epstein-Barr virus appeared linked to several top co-occurrence clusters. According to a later analysis, TCR association rates differed among HLA loci, with DRB1 alleles showing the most associated TCRs and HLA-C alleles showing the fewest. Three of the identified cytomegalovirus-associated TCR beta chains were confirmed in vitro to be specific for cytomegalovirus antigens. In a later genetic analysis, a missense DCLRE1C variant was associated with V-gene and J-gene trimming of TCR beta chains, and the association was replicated in an independent cohort.

Between the V and J ends, shortened by 3 bases and 3 bases respectively, the junction contains 12 bases. The CDR1 and CDR2 encoded by the germline V gene are KGHSH and LQKENI. Inclusive of the bounding cysteine and phenylalanine, the CDR3 is 14 residues long. Only the CDR3 DNA stays, 42 bases, in frame from base 1. The library was made by the immunoSEQ multiplex PCR assay. For the multiplex PCR, a mixture combining 60 forward primers for TCR Vbeta segments and 13 reverse primers for TCR Jbeta segments was used. The CDR3 region of rearranged TCR beta genes was amplified from genomic DNA by a multiplex PCR assay. On the Illumina HiSeq System, the amplified TCR beta libraries were sequenced as 87-base-pair reads. Per the source publication's procedure: In a later analysis, around 80 million unique TCR beta chains were counted across the approximately 640 repertoires, and about 10 million of these chains were shared by at least two donors. A nearest-neighbor algorithm error-corrected the raw reads and collapsed the reads into unique sequences, merging closely related sequences to remove PCR and sequencing errors. CDR3 sequences were aligned to IMGT reference sequences to assign V, D and J gene segments. Each retained sequence needed at least a six-nucleotide match to both a V gene segment and a J gene segment. Rearrangements were called productive when the CDR3 lacked stop codons and stayed in frame with V and J; all others were non-productive. Following IMGT convention, CDR3 was defined as the stretch from the second conserved V-encoded cysteine up to the conserved J-encoded phenylalanine. In an earlier analysis of 500 to 650 of the donors, sequences lacking an unambiguous match to a single V gene segment were excluded. An earlier analysis of just under 600 of the donors called V segments functional above 56.7% productive rearrangements and segregating when the between-donor standard deviation exceeded 5%. To diagnose cytomegalovirus status from the catalog of TCR beta chain sequences, a statistical classification framework was built. V and J gene assignment, in a later analysis, came from comparing TCR nucleotide sequences with IMGT/GENE-DB human TR gene sequences. Using the TCRdist pipeline, a later analysis assigned CDR3 sequences along with most-parsimonious VDJ recombination scenarios. In a later analysis, every TCR beta chain was defined by the combination of its CDR3 amino acid sequence and its V-gene family, and reads without a unique V-gene family were dropped. A later analysis removed 592 highly shared, low-generation-probability nucleotide sequences to deal with suspected cross-contamination and a sequencing artifact. A later analysis calculated a clonal expansion index for each public chain from normalized within-repertoire ranks of inferred template counts. Generation probabilities in a later analysis came from a VDJ recombination model fitted to out-of-frame rearrangements, and those results were checked against IGoR. Hypergeometric tests were used in a later analysis to score TCR-TCR, TCR-HLA and TCR-CMV co-occurrence, with a repertoire-size bias correction applied to the TCR pairs. False discovery rates were estimated in a later analysis by permuting HLA or CMV assignments 20 times. A later analysis grouped co-occurring TCRs with DBSCAN, adding TCRdist sequence similarity when clustering within HLA-allele-positive subsets. For co-occurrence clustering, repertoires with fewer than 30,000 or more than 120,000 public chains were excluded, along with four or five repertoires with anomalous nucleotide sharing. TCRdb mirrors the immuneACCESS table, restricted to in-frame sequences. Some clones are absent from its copies; in checked studies, under half trace to an unresolved V gene, and the reason for the others is unknown. That table gives V, J and clone size, and the DNA gave D and trimming. Across this sample there are some 200,000 clones, with about 70% seen only once. The ten most abundant clones make up less than 2% of the sample.

The cohort was made up of approximately 670 healthy bone marrow donors. All cohort members were sampled while nominally healthy, although unrecorded immune exposures were likely present. The donor tested CMV seronegative and was one of the 352 seronegative cohort members. Each donor provided a peripheral blood sample, and peripheral blood mononuclear cells were used for TCR beta sequencing. Genomic DNA was extracted from the blood cell samples with the Qiagen DNeasy Blood Extraction Kit. For this clone: Its specific antigen is unknown. No much larger clone is present one base from it, and per-base qualities are unavailable.

The material sequenced was PBMCs. This receptor was taken from a woman in her twenties or thirties in good health and CMV-seronegative. Recombination joined TRBV18 with TRBJ2-7; D gene: possibly TRBD1, on 5 matching bases. The sequenced DNA: TGTGCCAGCTCACCTGCCGGACAAGGCTACGAGCAGTACTTC. Translated, this is CASSPAGQGYEQYF.